The clone carrying this T cell receptor (beta chain) showed up many times. The antigen remains undetermined. From the germline J gene comes the end of the CDR3, since the read stops 3 residues before it. Using immunoSEQ multiplex PCR, the repertoire was profiled, and TCRdb retains in-frame clones only, with some absent. The repertoire consists of about 64,000 clones, none detected only once. This entry belongs to a study of T cell clonality in common variable immunodeficiency. Germline V gene data show CDR1 as MDHEN and CDR2 as SYDVKM. There are 12 residues in the CDR3. With 3 bases removed from V and 4 bases from J, the gap between germline ends came to 7 bases. General study results and limits: Repertoire-complication correlations in CVID were limited by patient heterogeneity. TCRbeta clonality was increased in CVID versus healthy controls.

The rearrangement links TRBV28 to TRBJ2-7; D call uncertain. The sequencing input was peripheral blood mononuclear cells. The TCR comes from a person aged 18 to 75 in good health. The CDR3 bases that were read are TGTGCCAGCAGTTTGGTGGCTTACGAG. Translation: CASSLVAYE. The entire CDR3 protein is CASSLVAYEQYF.